This T cell receptor beta chain was sequenced for a study of T cells in Graves' hyperthyroidism and ophthalmopathy. This clonotype was counted many times. The TCR beta CDR3 regions underwent amplification using RNA transcripts as the source. An initial round of RT-PCR targeting the TCR CDR3 relied on the HTBI primer set. TCRdb recomputed calls from the multiplex PCR reads with MiXCR, one row per CDR3 protein. The sample has around 400,000 distinct CDR3 sequences, around 14% seen once; the top ten hold about 9.1%. This CDR3 has 13 amino acids. V was shortened by 3 bases and J by 8 bases, with 11 bases between the two germline ends. Looked up from germline, CDR1 is SNHLY and CDR2 is FYNNEI.

The sequence derives from a woman younger than 35 with Graves' hyperthyroidism. Sequencing input: blood. The chain is built from TRBV2 and TRBJ2-1, with D possibly matching TRBD2 (6 bases). The CDR3 spells CASSENPGDEQFF. In DNA, the CDR3 is TGTGCCAGCAGTGAGAACCCGGGGGATGAGCAGTTCTTC. The complete variable domain, with remaining parts taken from reference TRBV2 and TRBJ2-1, reads EPEVTQTPSHQVTQMGQEVILRCVPISNHLYFYWYRQILGQKVEFLVSFYNNEISEKSEIFDDQFSVERPDGSNFTLKIRSTKLEDSAMYFCASSENPGDEQFFGPGTRLTVL.